This record looks at one TCR beta chain sequence and its context. The data derive from a study of cytomegalovirus exposure and HLA in healthy donors. The PCR ran on 60 Vbeta and 13 Jbeta primers. Assay: immunoSEQ multiplex PCR; the TCRdb copy retains only in-frame clones and omits some. Here the sample spans roughly 150,000 clones, around 80% being singletons. This receptor was obtained from a man aged 35 to 55 in good health and CMV-seropositive. Sequenced: PBMCs.

This CDR3 reads CSSLNREYQPQHF. Written as DNA, the CDR3 is TGTTCGTCTTTAAACAGGGAGTATCAGCCCCAGCATTTT. The genes are TRBV7-4 and TRBJ1-5, with D possibly matching TRBD1 (6 bases). CDR3 size: 13 residues. Per germline, CDR1 SGHVT and CDR2 SQSDAQ.